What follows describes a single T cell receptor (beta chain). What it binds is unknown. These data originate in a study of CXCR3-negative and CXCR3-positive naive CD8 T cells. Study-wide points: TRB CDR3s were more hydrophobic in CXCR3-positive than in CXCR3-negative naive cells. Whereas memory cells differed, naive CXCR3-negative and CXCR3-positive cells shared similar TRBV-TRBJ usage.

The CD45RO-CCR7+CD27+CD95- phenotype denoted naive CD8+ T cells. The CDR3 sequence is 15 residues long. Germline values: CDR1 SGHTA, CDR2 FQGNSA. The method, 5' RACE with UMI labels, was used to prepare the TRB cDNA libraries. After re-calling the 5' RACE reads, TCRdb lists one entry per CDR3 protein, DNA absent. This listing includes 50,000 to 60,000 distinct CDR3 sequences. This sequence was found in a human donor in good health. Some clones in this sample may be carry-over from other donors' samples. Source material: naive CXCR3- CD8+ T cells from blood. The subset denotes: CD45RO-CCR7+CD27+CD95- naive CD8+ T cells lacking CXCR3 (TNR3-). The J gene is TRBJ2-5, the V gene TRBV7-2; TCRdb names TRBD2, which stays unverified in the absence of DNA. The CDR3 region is CASSLALAGRETQYF. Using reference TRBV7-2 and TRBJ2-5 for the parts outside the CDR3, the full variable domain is GAGVSQSPSNKVTEKGKDVELRCDPISGHTALYWYRQSLGQGLEFLIYFQGNSAPDKSGLPSDRFSAERTGGSVSTLTIQRTQQEDSAVYLCASSLALAGRETQYFGPGTRLLVL.